This TCR beta chain was captured by sequencing in a study of tumor-infiltrating lymphocytes in primary liver carcinoma (dated by TCRdb to 2016 to 2017). Regarding the research as a whole: Roughly five patients with histopathologically diagnosed primary liver carcinoma underwent surgical resection in China between November 2015 and March 2016. Of the five patients (three men and two women, aged 30 to 69 years), four had hepatocellular carcinoma and one had combined HCC and intrahepatic cholangiocarcinoma. The five patients had tumors staged T1-T3 N0M0, with maximum diameters ranging from roughly 4.2 to 11 cm. Roughly 3.5 to 7.5 million productive TCRbeta reads were obtained per sample, and no significant difference in read depth was found between tissue types. The study combined TCRbeta repertoire sequencing, expression microarrays and whole-exome sequencing across five regions of each liver tumor, with adjacent normal tissue and blood. A total of some 35 specimens from 5 patients went through TCRbeta repertoire sequencing, namely 25 tumor regions, 5 adjacent noncancerous liver tissues and 5 peripheral blood samples. Repertoires from technical replicates were highly reproducible, with mean shared-clone rates approximately 0.88 and correlation coefficients above 0.95. Findings and caveats that apply to the study as a whole: Pairs of tumor regions showed greater repertoire overlap (mean about 36%) than tumor-adjacent pairs (roughly 17%) or tumor-blood pairs (roughly 14%), which is consistent with antigen-driven expansion. With just five or six patients in the study, the authors point out that the findings should be validated in a larger study. Since the samples were bulk and unsorted, there was no way to compare CD4+ and CD8+ T cell repertoires. The top 250 clones accounted for a significantly greater share of the repertoire in tumors than in blood (p = 0.039). Only the TCR beta chain was sequenced, so true repertoire diversity is likely underestimated because unpaired alpha chains were not captured.

Its CDR3 holds 14 amino acids, cysteine through phenylalanine. This entry keeps only the CDR3 DNA: 42 bases, framed from base 1. From the germline V gene, CDR1 is SGHRS and CDR2 is YFSETQ. V gives up 3 bases and J gives up 8 bases, and the segment between their germline ends measures 14 bases. Blood RNA was extracted from unsorted whole blood using TRIzol reagent, and germline DNA was obtained with the DNeasy Blood & Tissue kit. At the time of sampling, the patients had chronic HBV infection and had not received any treatment. Before surgery, approximately 3.8 milliliters of peripheral blood were collected into K2EDTA tubes. On this clonotype itself: Its antigen has not been determined. Base qualities were left out, and no much larger clone turns up one base away.

TCRbeta-specific cDNA was reverse-transcribed from around 500 ng total RNA using a constant-region primer and ProtoScript II reverse transcriptase. Three nested multiplex PCR rounds, following a slightly modified ARM-PCR procedure, were used to build the TCRbeta libraries. The first two PCR rounds used multiplex TRBV1-TRBV30 forward primers with a Cbeta reverse primer, each for roughly 10 cycles. Sample barcodes and Illumina adapters were attached in a final 25-cycle PCR using Deep VentR polymerase. Before sequencing, amplicons of 200-500 bp were gel-purified using a QIAquick gel extraction kit. An Illumina HiSeq 2500 was used to sequence the TCRbeta amplicons, generating 250-bp paired-end reads. Under the source paper's analysis protocol: Quality trimming of reads was performed with Trimmomatic v0.33, and paired reads were merged with FLASH v1.2.11 so that full CDR3 sequences could be recovered. V, D and J germline segments were assigned to the rearranged TCRbeta sequences by MiGEC v1.2.1b. Clonotype statistics, along with Shannon-Wiener diversity indices, were calculated using VDJtools v1.0.0. To cut down on sampling bias, every analysis after diversity analysis relied on just the 250 most abundant clonotypes from each sample. Using fastp at Q25 and MiXCR, TCRdb reprocessed the public reads and kept productive beta chains. Every CDR3 protein is listed once, alongside the most common genes and DNA of its rows. TCRdb's processing, not the authors' own work, is the source of the V and J calls. The sample data list approximately 320,000 distinct CDR3 sequences, and about three fifths of these were observed just once. About 17% of the sample lies in the top ten.

This receptor chain uses TRBV5-1 and TRBJ2-2; the best D guess is TRBD1, with 6 bases matching. The sequenced material came from peripheral blood. The receptor was isolated from a woman between 25 and 40 years old with primary liver carcinoma and hepatitis B virus infection. The sequenced DNA: TGCGCCAGCAGCTACGGCCAGGGGACGGGGGAGCTGTTTTTT. Its protein is CASSYGQGTGELFF.